This is a list of T cell receptor beta chains from one sample in a study of blood T cell repertoires in COVID-19. Sequenced by immunoSEQ multiplex PCR; TCRdb stores in-frame clones only, minus some. The data show some 140,000 clones, roughly 85% seen once. The sequenced sample was peripheral blood. Receptors were obtained from a man aged 60-69 years with acute or convalescent COVID-19. Each CDR3 is given without its conserved first and last residue. Not all rows give a size; the values are once, few, many and, for expanded clones, a class.

>TRBV18|once|TRBJ1-1
ASSPSYTPHTEAF
>TRBV10-3|-|TRBJ2-3
GTKGGGRDTQY
>TRBV10-3|few|TRBJ2-5
AISENLAGVETQY
>TRBV18|-|TRBJ1-3
ASSPLIGTASGNTIY
>TRBV28|-|TRBJ2-1
ASSLLGGRINEQF
>TRBV3-1/TRBV3-2|-|TRBJ1-3
ASSQQGTGNTIY
>TRBV24-1|-|TRBJ2-5
ATSDGDIQETQY
>TRBV19|-|TRBJ2-3
ASRDRGTDTQY
>TRBV18|-|TRBJ1-6
ASSPQANSPLH
>TRBV5-4|-|TRBJ1-1
ASSGTGGLGTEAF
>TRBV7-2|few|TRBJ2-1
ASSPWTVANEQF
>TRBV18|-|TRBJ2-7
ASSPGLVVGHEQY
>TRBV5-5|-|TRBJ2-3
ASSLQGAILTDTQY
>TRBV5-6|many|TRBJ2-3
ASSLFWTSTDTQY
>TRBV11-1|-|TRBJ1-1
ASRTVGTEAF
>TRBV10-3|-|TRBJ2-6
ASNAGLAGPASGANVLT
>TRBV6-1|-|TRBJ1-5
ASSDGQGGMRNQPQH
>TRBV6-6|-|TRBJ1-6
ASSYSKDSNSPLH
>TRBV28|-|TRBJ1-5
ASSFVRGGQPQH
>TRBV11-1|once|TRBJ2-1
ASSLIGGGGNEQF